The 7 T cell receptor beta chains below were found in one sample sequenced in a study of CD8 T cells in ankylosing spondylitis. These receptors lack a known antigen. TCRdb called the 5' RACE reads again in MiXCR, with one record for every CDR3 protein. The sample records 500,000 to 550,000 distinct CDR3 sequences, 12% being singletons. Overall study results and limits: It appeared that ankylosing spondylitis blood was characterized by a TCR beta motif of fewer than 10 highly homologous variants.

Sequenced input: blood, either unsorted or a sorted T cell fraction (not recorded which). Every receptor here comes from a male donor with ankylosing spondylitis.

This clonotype has only a few counts. V is TRBV20-1 and J is TRBJ2-5; TRBD2 aligns across 10 bases. The CDR3 contains 15 residues. V shed 3 bases, J shed 4 bases, and the junction held 8 bases outside the gene matches. From germline, CDR1 is DFQATT and CDR2 SNEGSKA (reference sequence). CDR3 loop: CSASLPSGGRETQYF. CDR3 bases: TGCAGTGCTAGTCTTCCTAGCGGGGGACGAGAGACCCAGTACTTC.

The V and J genes are TRBV24-1 and TRBJ1-1; D is possibly TRBD1 (6 bases). Trimming shortened V by 3 bases and J by 7 bases, and 17 bases separated the two germline ends. The CDR3 has 15 residues. Germline V gene lookup returns CDR1 KGHDR and CDR2 SFDVKD. The CDR3, as DNA: TGTGCCACCAGTGATGGCGTCATGGGGGCCAGTGAAGCTTTCTTT. Amino acid sequence: CATSDGVMGASEAFF.

The chain couples TRBV12-3 or TRBV12-4 to TRBJ2-1, with TRBD1 matching 10 bases. The CDR3 is 15 residues long. The ends lost 6 bases at V and 9 bases at J; junction bases unmatched: 11. The CDR3 spells CASRRPGTGDGEQFF. CDR3 nucleotide sequence: TGTGCCAGCAGGAGACCCGGGACAGGGGATGGTGAGCAGTTCTTC.

This clonotype has more than one count but fewer than ten. This chain uses TRBV7-9 with TRBJ2-1; D might be TRBD1 or TRBD2, each matching 5 bases. The V gene lost 3 bases and the J gene lost 7 bases, with 13 bases spanning the gap. The CDR3 is 14 residues long. The V gene's germline CDR1 is SEHNR and CDR2 FQNEAQ (reference sequence). The CDR3 here is CASSFEGSNNEQFF. The CDR3 bases are TGTGCCAGCAGCTTCGAGGGGTCGAATAATGAGCAGTTCTTC. Based on the CDR3 plus reference TRBV7-9 and TRBJ2-1, the full variable domain is DTGVSQNPRHKITKRGQNVTFRCDPISEHNRLYWYRQTLGQGPEFLTYFQNEAQLEKSRLLSDRFSAERPKGSFSTLEIQRTEQGDSAMYLCASSFEGSNNEQFFGPGTRLTVL.

A few counts support this clonotype. V is TRBV2 and J is TRBJ2-6; tentatively, D is TRBD1 or TRBD2 (5 bases each). The CDR3 is 18 amino acids. V was pared by 3 bases and J by 4 bases, with 19 bases between. Germline CDR1 is SNHLY and CDR2 is FYNNEI. CDR3 loop: CASSDVGTRGSGANVLTF. The CDR3 DNA sequence: TGTGCCAGCAGTGACGTGGGGACCCGGGGCTCCGGGGCCAACGTCCTGACTTTC.

Comments on this clonotype: This is likely a read error, given that the CDR3 carries no conserved phenylalanine or tryptophan at its end. The V and J genes are TRBV5-6 and TRBJ2-1, with 7 bases that match TRBD1. Trimming cost V 4 bases and J 2 bases; bases outside gene matches: 9. Germline V lookup: CDR1 SGHDT, CDR2 YYEEEE. This CDR3 comprises 16 residues. The CDR3 loop reads CASSLRQGLAYNEQFS. The CDR3 bases are TGTGCCAGCAGCCTAAGACAGGGCTTAGCCTACAATGAGCAGTTCTCC.

This clonotype was recorded a few times. An end of the junction differs from the germline gene, which may be a read error. This chain joins TRBV5-1 and TRBJ1-1, with 9 bases that match TRBD1. The CDR3 spans 14 residues. CDR1 SGHRS and CDR2 YFSETQ come from the germline V gene. The CDR3 loop reads CASSPGQGHTEAFF. CDR3 nucleotides: TGTGCCAGCAGCCCCGGACAGGGGCACACTGAAGCTTTCTTT.